What follows describes a single T cell receptor beta chain. What this receptor recognizes is not known. Within one base of it there is no much larger clone, and no base qualities were kept. This record comes from a study of cytotoxic CD8 clonotypes in ibrutinib-treated CLL (dated by TCRdb to the early 2020s). With regard to the full study: The cohort had 11 relapsed/refractory and approximately 15 treatment-naive patients; roughly 18 were IGHV unmutated. Of the 90 or so participants in the trial, about two dozen had longitudinal samples available. Cryopreserved peripheral blood mononuclear cells were collected at three points: before therapy, at response, and at either sustained remission or disease progression. Response samples were taken after a median of 12 months on treatment, ranging from 6 to 36 months. Responses were partial in around 25 patients and complete in 2; after median about 68 months follow-up, about 14 stayed in remission and about twelve progressed. Patients were still on ibrutinib when every remission and progressive disease sample was collected. An average of approximately 260,000 productive templates and tens of thousands of productive rearrangements was obtained per sample. Paper-wide results and their limitations: Sustained-remission and progressing patients did not have matched sampling times, and lymph node repertoires were not examined. Public clonotypes were rare and either shrank or stayed stable during treatment, and the rise in clonality at ibrutinib response reflected expansion of private clonotypes. Baseline clonality exceeded that of age-matched healthy donors and correlated strongly with circulating CD8+ T-cell counts. Clonality rose at ibrutinib response, remained stable during sustained remission, and dropped back toward baseline at progression.

The goal of deep resolution MiSeq sequencing was a depth between 1 in 1 million and 1 in 200,000 T cells, and coverage averaged 10x per clonotype. The immunoSEQ hsTCRB Kit was used to generate the TCR beta libraries. The study's own analysis went as follows. Data were analyzed with ImmunoSEQ Data Assistant and ImmunoSEQ Analyzer, with V, D and J genes assigned per IMGT definitions. Clonality, with values ranging from 0 to 1, was calculated as one minus the normalized Shannon entropy of productive rearrangement frequencies. Public clonotype analysis was restricted to overrepresented clonotypes comprising at least 0.05% of each patient's repertoire. About a dozen repertoires from age-matched healthy donors, obtained from immuneACCESS, served as clonality controls. The immuneACCESS repertoire file appears here via TCRdb, limited to in-frame rearrangements. These files lack a portion of the clones; in checked studies, under half of the deficit traces to unresolved V genes, and the cause of the others is not known. That table supplies the V and J calls and clone size; D and trimming were determined from the DNA. The sample includes 110,000 to 150,000 clones, with around 76% observed a single time. Of the sample, around 5% is held by the ten largest clones.

CDR1 and CDR2, per the germline V gene, are SGHRS and YFSETQ. CDR3 length: 13 amino acids, cysteine to phenylalanine. Only the CDR3 region is kept as DNA, spanning 39 bases read in frame from base 1. A distance of 4 bases separates the germline ends of V and J, which lose 0 bases and 2 bases respectively. The sample's time point label, in plain terms: around 2 years on ibrutinib. For TCR beta library preparation, around 1.9 micrograms of genomic DNA were extracted from the cryopreserved PBMCs. Longitudinal blood samples from CLL patients on ibrutinib monotherapy underwent high-throughput TCR beta sequencing. Patients were enrolled in a phase 2 open-label single-center ibrutinib monotherapy trial.

Material: PBMCs, obtained after 24 months of ibrutinib treatment. The rearranged chain carries TRBV5-1 and TRBJ2-3; no confident D gene assignment can be made. The TCR originated in a human donor with chronic lymphocytic leukemia. The DNA sequence is TGCGCCAGCAGCTTGGTCCTCACAGATACGCAGTATTTT. Its amino acids are CASSLVLTDTQYF.